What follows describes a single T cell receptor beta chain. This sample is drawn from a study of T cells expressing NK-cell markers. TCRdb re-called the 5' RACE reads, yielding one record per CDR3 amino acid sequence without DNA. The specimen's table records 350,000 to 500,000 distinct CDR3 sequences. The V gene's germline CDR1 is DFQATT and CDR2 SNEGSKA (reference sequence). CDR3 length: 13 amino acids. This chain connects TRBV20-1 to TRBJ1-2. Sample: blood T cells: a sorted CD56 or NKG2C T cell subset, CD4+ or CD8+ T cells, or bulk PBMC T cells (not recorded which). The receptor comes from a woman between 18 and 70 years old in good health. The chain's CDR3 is CSAADGLNYGYTF.